This TCR beta chain was obtained from a study of T cells after yellow fever vaccination. The sample holds one count of this clonotype. V shed 1 base, J shed 4 bases, and the junction held 1 base outside the gene matches. The CDR3 length is 12 residues. The germline V gene encodes CDR1 DFQATT and CDR2 SNEGSKA (reference sequence). TCRdb re-called the 5' RACE reads with MiXCR, one entry per CDR3 protein. This table has 300,000 or so distinct CDR3 sequences, 10% to 15% appearing once. Sequenced material: CD4+ T cells sorted from PBMCs, taken 45 days after the yellow fever booster vaccination. The receptor comes from a man between 25 and 39 years old who received the YFV17D yellow fever vaccine. V and J are TRBV20-1 and TRBJ2-7; 7 bases align to TRBD2. The CDR3 coding sequence is TGCAGTGCTAGAGGACTAGCTTACGAGCAGTACTTC. It codes for CSARGLAYEQYF.